Each of the 30 T cell receptor beta chains below was sequenced from the same sample in a study of PD-1 blockade in classical Hodgkin lymphoma. Sample time point: cycle 4 day 1 (C4D1), after six to seven weeks of nivolumab. Every patient experienced relapse after autologous stem cell transplantation, and brentuximab vedotin exposure varied. CD4+ T cells were purified from thawed PBMCs by magnetic negative selection. The table came from immunoSEQ multiplex PCR; TCRdb's copy has only in-frame clones and leaves some out. The data show about 25,000 clones, roughly 76% seen once. The sample here was CD4+ T cells from blood, taken before the fourth cycle of nivolumab. Receptor source: a human donor with classical Hodgkin lymphoma.

The rearrangement joins TRBV30 to TRBJ2-3, with 10 bases identical to TRBD2. The V gene's germline CDR1 is GTSNPN and CDR2 SVGIG (reference sequence). J lost 4 bases, V lost 2 bases, and 3 bases had no gene match. This CDR3 spans 14 amino acids. CDR3 bases: TGTGCCTGGAGTCCGGGACTAGCGCCAGATACGCAGTATTTT. It yields the protein CAWSPGLAPDTQYF. Variable domain in full (rest from reference TRBV30 and TRBJ2-3): SQTIHQWPATLVQPVGSPLSLECTVEGTSNPNLYWYRQAAGRGLQLLFYSVGIGQISSEVPQNLSASRPQDRQFILSSKKLLLSDSGFYLCAWSPGLAPDTQYFGPGTRLTVL.

V gene TRBV19 combines with J gene TRBJ1-1, with a tentative D call TRBD1 (5 bases). CDR1 and CDR2 (germline): LNHDA, SQIVND (reference sequence). CDR3 length equals 16 residues. V was cut by 3 bases and J by 4 bases, with 18 bases left in between. CDR3 coding DNA: TGTGCCAGTAGTATTCCCAGCACGCGGGGGTTCACTGAAGCTTTCTTT. Its protein product is CASSIPSTRGFTEAFF.

The rearrangement links TRBV6-5 to TRBJ2-2, with 12 bases identical to TRBD2. Trimming cost V 2 bases and J 4 bases; bases outside gene matches: 2. Germline CDR1 reads MNHEY; CDR2 reads SVGAGI. This CDR3 is 16 amino acids long. The CDR3 loop is CASSYELAGGTGELFF. CDR3 DNA sequence: TGTGCCAGCAGTTACGAACTAGCGGGGGGCACCGGGGAGCTGTTTTTT.

J is TRBJ1-5 and V is TRBV2; TRBD1 aligns across 8 bases. CDR1 is SNHLY and CDR2 is FYNNEI in the germline V gene. The CDR3 has 15 residues. The junction had 8 bases not matched to a gene; V was cut back by 7 bases and J by 3 bases. Here the CDR3 reads CASNGQGAVNQPQHF. CDR3 DNA: TGTGCCAGCAATGGGCAGGGGGCCGTCAATCAGCCCCAGCATTTT.

This clone was seen a handful of times. The chain recombines TRBV27 with TRBJ1-2; D may be TRBD1 (6 bases). Germline assignment: CDR1 MNHEY and CDR2 SMNVEV (reference sequence). This CDR3 is built from 14 residues. V was shortened by 5 bases and J by 7 bases, with 17 bases between the two germline ends. The CDR3 reads CASSPRDIDFGYTF. The DNA of the CDR3 is TGTGCCAGCAGTCCCCGGGACATTGATTTTGGCTACACCTTC.

This chain joins TRBV5-1 and TRBJ2-1; 7 bases are a match to TRBD1. Germline lookup yields CDR1 SGHRS and CDR2 YFSETQ. The CDR3 covers 17 residues. V trimming: 4 bases; J trimming: 0 bases; junction bases outside the gene matches: 10. The CDR3 loop reads CASSPGTVRSSYNEQFF. The CDR3 bases are TGCGCCAGCAGCCCGGGGACAGTACGAAGCTCCTACAATGAGCAGTTCTTC.

The CDR3, as DNA: TGTGCCAGCAGTGAATTAGAAGAGACCCAGTACTTC. Translated, it gives CASSELEETQYF. The chain recombines TRBV2 with TRBJ2-5, with D uncertain. The CDR3 length is 12 residues. V lost 2 bases and J 3 bases, leaving 4 bases between the germline ends. Germline assignment: CDR1 SNHLY and CDR2 FYNNEI.

V is TRBV29-1 and J is TRBJ2-4; D gene unclear. This CDR3 region has 13 residues. V dropped 0 bases and J dropped 0 bases, with 3 bases sitting between them. Germline V gene data show CDR1 as SQVTM and CDR2 as ANQGSEA. DNA for the CDR3: TGCAGCGTTGAAGAGGGAGCCAAAAACATTCAGTACTTC. Protein: CSVEEGAKNIQYF. Full variable domain (rest looked up from reference TRBV29-1 and TRBJ2-4): SAVISQKPSRDICQRGTSLTIQCQVDSQVTMMFWYRQQPGQSLTLIATANQGSEATYESGFVIDKFPISRPNLTFSTLTVSNMSPEDSSIYLCSVEEGAKNIQYFGAGTRLSVL.

The V call is TRBV27, the J call TRBJ2-7; a weak D match, TRBD2 (6 bases). CDR3 length equals 13 residues. Germline CDR1 is MNHEY and CDR2 is SMNVEV (reference sequence). V lost 11 bases, J lost 3 bases, and 17 bases lay in between. The CDR3 region is CARDPGLNYEQYF. Here the CDR3 DNA reads TGTGCCCGGGACCCGGGACTGAACTACGAGCAGTACTTC.

This clone was observed a few times. The chain joins TRBV10-3 to TRBJ1-5; D remains ambiguous. With 2 bases removed from V and 0 bases from J, the gap between germline ends came to 5 bases. Germline V gene data show CDR1 as ENHRY and CDR2 as SYGVKD. The CDR3 runs to 14 residues. CDR3 nucleotides: TGTGCCATCAGTGAGGGGGTTAGCAATCAGCCCCAGCATTTT. Amino acids: CAISEGVSNQPQHF.

This clone was seen once. The rearrangement joins TRBV19 to TRBJ1-1; TRBD1 is a possible D gene (6 bases). Germline values: CDR1 LNHDA, CDR2 SQIVND (reference sequence). The ends were cut back, 4 bases at V and 7 bases at J, with 10 bases in the middle. The CDR3 extends over 12 amino acids. The CDR3, as DNA: TGTGCCAGTAGTAAGGGGGGCCGTGAAGCTTTCTTT. Residues: CASSKGGREAFF.

This clone showed up just a few times. The CDR3, as DNA: TGCGCCAGCAGCCCAGACCCCCAGTCATCTTATGGCTACACCTTC. Its translation: CASSPDPQSSYGYTF. J is TRBJ1-2 and V is TRBV5-1; D gene unclear. The CDR3 spans 15 residues. V lost 4 bases and J lost 5, with 18 bases in between. CDR1 and CDR2 from the germline V gene are SGHRS and YFSETQ. Full variable domain (outside the CDR3, taken from reference TRBV5-1 and TRBJ1-2): KAGVTQTPRYLIKTRGQQVTLSCSPISGHRSVSWYQQTPGQGLQFLFEYFSETQRNKGNFPGRFSGRQFSNSRSEMNVSTLELGDSALYLCASSPDPQSSYGYTFGSGTRLTVV.

The chain combines TRBV19 with TRBJ1-1; D is perhaps TRBD1 (5 bases). From germline, CDR1 is LNHDA and CDR2 SQIVND (reference sequence). The CDR3 runs to 14 residues. V gave up 3 bases and J gave up 0 bases, with 8 bases separating them. The CDR3 DNA reads as TGTGCCAGTAGTATTAAGGGGATGAACACTGAAGCTTTCTTT. It is translated as CASSIKGMNTEAFF.

This clone was observed a few times. The chain is built from TRBV2 and TRBJ1-5, with unresolved D. This CDR3 spans 14 amino acids. The germline gives CDR1 SNHLY, CDR2 FYNNEI. Trimming cost V 4 bases and J 4 bases, with 11 bases left between them. As DNA, the CDR3 is TGTGCCAGCAGTGTGACGGGCAGTAATCAGCCCCAGCATTTT. Translating gives CASSVTGSNQPQHF.

This chain joins TRBV19 and TRBJ2-3, with D unclear. V was shortened by 1 base and J by 2 bases, with 4 bases between the two germline ends. The CDR3 loop spans 13 amino acids. The germline gives CDR1 LNHDA, CDR2 SQIVND (reference sequence). CDR3 nucleotides: TGTGCCAGTAGTATAGCCCTCACAGATACGCAGTATTTT. The encoded protein is CASSIALTDTQYF.

This clone occurred once. The chain joins TRBV30 to TRBJ2-7, with D perhaps assigned TRBD1 or TRBD2 (6 bases each). Germline CDR1 is GTSNPN and CDR2 is SVGIG (reference sequence). The V end was cut by 4 bases, the J end by 9 bases, with 16 bases between. The CDR3 runs to 12 residues. In DNA, the CDR3 is TGTGCCTGGAATAGGGGGACTGCTGGGCAGTACTTC. This gives the protein CAWNRGTAGQYF.

This chain joins TRBV19 and TRBJ1-6; a weak D match, TRBD1 (6 bases). The CDR3 consists of 15 residues. The ends were cut back, 7 bases at V and 8 bases at J, with 18 bases in the middle. CDR1 and CDR2 (germline): LNHDA, SQIVND (reference sequence). This CDR3 is CASIRREGGDSPLHF. The CDR3 nucleotides are TGTGCCAGTATCCGAAGAGAGGGGGGAGATTCACCCCTCCACTTT.

The J gene is TRBJ2-7, the V gene TRBV6-5, with unresolved D. V lost 5 bases to trimming and J lost 2 bases, with 13 bases between them. The CDR3 covers 14 residues. Germline CDR1 reads MNHEY; CDR2 reads SVGAGI. CDR3 amino acids: CASSPNPHTYEQYF. The CDR3 DNA reads TGTGCCAGCAGTCCGAATCCCCACACCTACGAGCAGTACTTC.

This chain links TRBV7-9 with TRBJ2-1; the D gene is possibly TRBD2 (6 bases). Germline loops: CDR1 SEHNR, CDR2 FQNEAQ (reference sequence). V was cut by 6 bases and J by 7 bases, with 7 bases left in between. The CDR3 loop spans 11 amino acids. The CDR3 here is CASRLANEQFF. The DNA of the CDR3 is TGTGCCAGCAGGCTAGCGAATGAGCAGTTCTTC. Full variable domain (rest looked up from reference TRBV7-9 and TRBJ2-1): DTGVSQNPRHKITKRGQNVTFRCDPISEHNRLYWYRQTLGQGPEFLTYFQNEAQLEKSRLLSDRFSAERPKGSFSTLEIQRTEQGDSAMYLCASRLANEQFFGPGTRLTVL.

This clone was detected only once. The chain employs TRBV9 and TRBJ2-3, with D perhaps assigned TRBD1 or TRBD2 (5 bases each). Germline values: CDR1 SGDLS, CDR2 YYNGEE. This CDR3 has 15 residues. V was trimmed by 2 bases and J by 0 bases, leaving 10 bases between them. The CDR3 sequence is CASSVGDQSTDTQYF. The CDR3 bases are TGTGCCAGCAGCGTCGGGGACCAAAGCACAGATACGCAGTATTTT.

The chain uses TRBV2 and TRBJ1-2, with a possible D match to TRBD1 (6 bases). This CDR3 spans 15 amino acids. V lost 6 bases and J lost 0, with 14 bases in between. Germline CDR1 SNHLY, CDR2 FYNNEI. Here the CDR3 reads CASRWENRANYGYTF. Written as DNA, the CDR3 is TGTGCCAGCAGGTGGGAAAACAGGGCTAACTATGGCTACACCTTC.

This chain joins TRBV6-5 and TRBJ2-6; D possibly matches TRBD1 or TRBD2 (5 bases each). Germline V lookup: CDR1 MNHEY, CDR2 SVGAGI. The CDR3 spans 15 residues. V dropped 6 bases and J dropped 3 bases, with 12 bases sitting between them. CDR3 amino acids: CASSLWGSGANVLTF. The CDR3, as DNA: TGTGCCAGCAGCCTATGGGGGAGTGGGGCCAACGTCCTGACTTTC.

V is TRBV18 and J is TRBJ1-6; D unresolved. CDR1 KGHSH and CDR2 LQKENI come from the germline V gene. The CDR3 contains 15 residues. Trimming took 2 bases from V and 0 from J, leaving 5 bases between them. The CDR3 nucleotides are TGTGCCAGCTCACCAGGGAGCTCCTATAATTCACCCCTCCACTTT. This gives the protein CASSPGSSYNSPLHF.

J is TRBJ2-3 and V is TRBV9; D unclear. Germline values: CDR1 SGDLS, CDR2 YYNGEE. The germline V and J ends were trimmed by 3 bases and 6 bases, with 17 bases remaining between them. The length of the CDR3 is 15 residues. CDR3 DNA sequence: TGTGCCAGCAGCGCGAGTTCCGATCCGAGCGATACGCAGTATTTT. Protein sequence: CASSASSDPSDTQYF.

The sample holds a few counts of this clone. The J gene is TRBJ1-2, the V gene TRBV30, with no clear D. The V end was cut by 1 base, the J end by 5 bases, with 5 bases between. The CDR3 covers 11 residues. Germline V CDR1 and CDR2: GTSNPN, SVGIG (reference sequence). The CDR3 DNA reads TGTGCCTGGAGTGACAGATATGGCTACACCTTC. Translated, it gives CAWSDRYGYTF.

This clone was detected only a few times. This chain joins TRBV10-2 and TRBJ2-7, with no clear D. The germline CDR1 and CDR2 sequences are WSHSY and SAAADI. This CDR3 contains 11 residues. V was pared by 4 bases and J by 3 bases, with 4 bases between. CDR3: CASSGYYEQYF. CDR3 nucleotides: TGCGCCAGCAGTGGGTACTACGAGCAGTACTTC.

The chain couples TRBV18 to TRBJ1-1; 10 bases match TRBD1. Germline V CDR1 and CDR2: KGHSH, LQKENI. V was pared by 3 bases and J by 4 bases, with 5 bases of the junction left unmatched. The CDR3 has 15 amino acids. The CDR3 here is CASSPFWDRGTEAFF. The CDR3 region has the DNA TGTGCCAGCTCACCTTTTTGGGACAGGGGCACTGAAGCTTTCTTT.

The chain combines TRBV5-1 with TRBJ1-5, with D possibly TRBD1 on 6 matching bases. Germline loops: CDR1 SGHRS, CDR2 YFSETQ. This CDR3 spans 13 amino acids. Trimming shortened V by 2 bases and J by 6 bases, and 9 bases separated the two germline ends. CDR3 amino acids: CASSFSGAQPQHF. As DNA, the CDR3 is TGCGCCAGCAGCTTTTCAGGGGCTCAGCCCCAGCATTTT. The full variable domain, completed using reference TRBV5-1 and TRBJ1-5, is KAGVTQTPRYLIKTRGQQVTLSCSPISGHRSVSWYQQTPGQGLQFLFEYFSETQRNKGNFPGRFSGRQFSNSRSEMNVSTLELGDSALYLCASSFSGAQPQHFGDGTRLSIL.

The J gene is TRBJ2-7, the V gene TRBV9; D gene unclear. Looked up from germline, CDR1 is SGDLS and CDR2 is YYNGEE. V was clipped by 0 bases and J by 3 bases, with 10 bases between them. The CDR3 has 14 residues. CDR3 sequence: CASSVGSQFYEQYF. In nucleotides, the CDR3 is TGTGCCAGCAGCGTAGGGTCGCAGTTCTACGAGCAGTACTTC.

The chain couples TRBV6-1 to TRBJ1-2; weak D call: TRBD1 (5 bases). V gave up 2 bases and J gave up 8 bases, with 15 bases separating them. This CDR3 is built from 14 residues. Germline CDR1 is MNHNS and CDR2 is SASEGT. In DNA form, the CDR3 reads TGTGCCAGCAGTGAATCGGGACTATCTCTAGGCTACACCTTC. This sequence encodes CASSESGLSLGYTF.